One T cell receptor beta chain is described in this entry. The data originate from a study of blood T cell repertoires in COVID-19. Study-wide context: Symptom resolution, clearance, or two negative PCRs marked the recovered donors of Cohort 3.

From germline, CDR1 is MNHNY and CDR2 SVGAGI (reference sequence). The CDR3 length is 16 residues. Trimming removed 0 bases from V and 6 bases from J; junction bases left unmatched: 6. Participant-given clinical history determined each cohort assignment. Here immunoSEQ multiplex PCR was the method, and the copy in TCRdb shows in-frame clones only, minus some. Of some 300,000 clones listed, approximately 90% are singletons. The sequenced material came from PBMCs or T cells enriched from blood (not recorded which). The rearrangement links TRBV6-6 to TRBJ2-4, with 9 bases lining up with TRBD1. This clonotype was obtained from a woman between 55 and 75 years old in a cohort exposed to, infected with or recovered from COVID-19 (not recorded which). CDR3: CASSYSDRGARNIQYF. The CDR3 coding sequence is TGTGCCAGCAGTTACTCGGACAGGGGAGCAAGAAACATTCAGTACTTC.